The 24 T cell receptor beta chains below all came from one sample that was sequenced in a study of siplizumab effects on memory and regulatory T cells. Profiled with immunoSEQ multiplex PCR; TCRdb holds only in-frame clones, not every one. The profile covers about 120,000 clones, with around 94% appearing a single time and roughly 1.8% taken by the ten largest. The sequenced sample consisted of non-Treg CD4+ T cells sorted from blood. The source is a human donor in good health.

The V gene is TRBV5-4, the J gene TRBJ2-6; D gene uncertain. This CDR3 has 18 residues. Germline V lookup: CDR1 SGHNT, CDR2 YYREEE (reference sequence). V gave up 1 base and J gave up 0 bases, with 14 bases separating them. The chain's CDR3 is CASSLRGRTPSGANVLTF. The CDR3 nucleotides are TGTGCCAGCAGCTTGAGAGGCAGGACCCCCTCTGGGGCCAACGTCCTGACTTTC.

The V gene is TRBV5-1, the J gene TRBJ1-4, with D perhaps matching TRBD1 (6 bases). The CDR3 totals 13 residues. The germline gives CDR1 SGHRS, CDR2 YFSETQ. V lost 1 base, J lost 8 bases, and 9 bases lay in between. The CDR3 is CASSLSGEEKLFF. The CDR3 DNA is TGCGCCAGCAGCTTGTCAGGGGAGGAAAAACTGTTTTTT.

This rearrangement joins TRBV28 to TRBJ1-1, with D possibly being TRBD1 (6 bases). V lost 5 bases and J 2 bases, leaving 15 bases between the germline ends. The CDR3 spans 15 residues. The V gene's germline CDR1 is MDHEN and CDR2 SYDVKM. The CDR3 region is CASSIGGPSNTEAFF. The CDR3 coding sequence is TGTGCCAGCAGTATCGGGGGGCCCTCTAACACTGAAGCTTTCTTT.

Only one count was recorded for this clone. The rearrangement uses TRBV12-5 and TRBJ1-4, with D possibly TRBD1 on 6 matching bases. CDR1 and CDR2 from the germline V gene are LGHNT and FRNRAP. The CDR3 spans 16 residues. Trimming took 3 bases from V and 0 from J, leaving 11 bases between them. The CDR3 region is CASGFTGYATNEKLFF. The CDR3 nucleotides are TGTGCTAGTGGTTTCACAGGGTATGCAACTAATGAAAAACTGTTTTTT.

The J gene is TRBJ1-5, the V gene TRBV29-1, with D possibly matching TRBD1 (5 bases). Trimming cost V 7 bases and J 6 bases, with 16 bases left between them. The CDR3 runs 13 residues. Germline V lookup: CDR1 SQVTM, CDR2 ANQGSEA. The CDR3 region is CSALLGGSQPQHF. CDR3 nucleotides: TGCAGCGCCTTATTGGGGGGAAGTCAGCCCCAGCATTTT.

This chain links TRBV5-1 with TRBJ2-5; 10 bases line up with TRBD2. The CDR3 covers 18 residues. Germline V gene sequence: CDR1 SGHRS, CDR2 YFSETQ. Trimming cost V 0 bases and J 1 base; bases outside gene matches: 9. The CDR3 DNA is TGCGCCAGCAGCTTGGCCCCTGCAATAGCGGGAGGCCAAGAGACCCAGTACTTC. This encodes CASSLAPAIAGGQETQYF.

The genes are TRBV4-1 and TRBJ2-7; possible D gene TRBD1, 6 bases. The CDR3 contains 21 residues. Germline V lookup: CDR1 MGHRA, CDR2 YSYEKL. V lost 0 bases and J lost 2, with 29 bases in between. The CDR3 reads CASSQDYTGRGRVLGAYEQYF. The CDR3 region has the DNA TGCGCCAGCAGCCAAGATTACACGGGCAGGGGAAGAGTTTTGGGTGCCTACGAGCAGTACTTC.

The genes are TRBV30 and TRBJ2-5; the D is unclear. Trimming stripped 1 base from V and 1 base from J, with 4 bases between. The CDR3 consists of 12 residues. Germline values: CDR1 GTSNPN, CDR2 SVGIG (reference sequence). The CDR3 loop is CAWSGLQETQYF. In nucleotides, the CDR3 is TGTGCCTGGAGTGGACTCCAAGAGACCCAGTACTTC.

The chain employs TRBV18 and TRBJ2-5; 14 nucleotides line up with TRBD2. The CDR3 is 16 amino acids. Looked up from germline, CDR1 is KGHSH and CDR2 is LQKENI. The trim removed 6 bases at V and 5 bases at J, leaving 8 bases unmatched. The DNA of the CDR3 is TGTGCCAGCTCGCCCACGGGACTAGCGGGAGTGGAGACCCAGTACTTC. Its translation is CASSPTGLAGVETQYF.

This clone was detected only once. The J gene is TRBJ2-5, the V gene TRBV5-1, with TRBD2 matching 10 bases. The CDR3 is made up of 17 amino acids. Germline loops: CDR1 SGHRS, CDR2 YFSETQ. The junction had 9 bases not matched to a gene; V was cut back by 2 bases and J by 2 bases. The CDR3 is CASSFGSGGNRQETQYF. CDR3 DNA: TGCGCCAGCAGCTTCGGTAGCGGGGGGAACCGGCAAGAGACCCAGTACTTC.

CDR3 protein: CSVELGETQYF. For the CDR3, the DNA is TGCAGCGTTGAATTGGGAGAGACCCAGTACTTC. The chain joins TRBV29-1 to TRBJ2-5; D is ambiguous. The germline V and J ends were trimmed by 2 bases and 4 bases, with 5 bases remaining between them. Germline V gives CDR1 SQVTM, CDR2 ANQGSEA. CDR3 length: 11 amino acids.

The chain employs TRBV7-2 and TRBJ2-7; 7 nucleotides agree with TRBD2. CDR3 length: 15 amino acids. J was trimmed by 2 bases and V by 1 base; bases with no gene match: 5. Germline CDR1 reads SGHTA; CDR2 reads FQGNSA. Written as DNA, the CDR3 is TGTGCCAGCAGCTTAGAACCGGGGGGTACCTACGAGCAGTACTTC. Translating it yields CASSLEPGGTYEQYF. Full variable domain (missing parts from reference TRBV7-2 and TRBJ2-7): GAGVSQSPSNKVTEKGKDVELRCDPISGHTALYWYRQSLGQGLEFLIYFQGNSAPDKSGLPSDRFSAERTGGSVSTLTIQRTQQEDSAVYLCASSLEPGGTYEQYFGPGTRLTVT.

The chain has TRBV9 and TRBJ2-7; possible D gene TRBD2, 5 bases. The CDR3 extends over 14 amino acids. V was cut by 4 bases and J by 6 bases, with 17 bases left in between. Germline V gene sequence: CDR1 SGDLS, CDR2 YYNGEE. In DNA, the CDR3 is TGTGCCAGCAGCACCCAAGATCTAGCAACCGAGCAGTACTTC. Amino acids: CASSTQDLATEQYF. The whole variable domain, filled in from reference TRBV9 and TRBJ2-7, reads DSGVTQTPKHLITATGQRVTLRCSPRSGDLSVYWYQQSLDQGLQFLIQYYNGEERAKGNILERFSAQQFPDLHSELNLSSLELGDSALYFCASSTQDLATEQYFGPGTRLTVT.

This chain joins TRBV4-2 and TRBJ2-7; a possible D gene is TRBD1 (6 bases). CDR3 length: 13 residues. The germline V gene has CDR1 LGHNA and CDR2 YNFKEQ. Trimming cost V 0 bases and J 6 bases, with 9 bases left between them. The CDR3 nucleotides are TGTGCCAGCAGCCAAGATCGACAGGTCGAGCAGTACTTC. This gives the protein CASSQDRQVEQYF.

This rearrangement joins TRBV4-1 to TRBJ2-7, with 8 bases fitting TRBD2. This CDR3 has 15 residues. Germline V CDR1 and CDR2: MGHRA, YSYEKL. Losses at the gene ends were 4 bases for V and 2 bases for J; bases not matched to a gene: 7. The CDR3 bases are TGCGCCAGCAGCCTCTTAGCGGGAACTCCCTACGAGCAGTACTTC. It yields the protein CASSLLAGTPYEQYF.

The chain joins TRBV27 to TRBJ2-7, with D perhaps given as TRBD1 or TRBD2 (5 bases each). V lost 6 bases, J lost 0 bases, and 12 bases lay in between. The germline V gene has CDR1 MNHEY and CDR2 SMNVEV (reference sequence). This CDR3 is built from 14 residues. The CDR3 DNA reads TGTGCCAGCAGGGGGCGGGTCGTCTCCTACGAGCAGTACTTC. It codes for CASRGRVVSYEQYF.

This chain connects TRBV2 to TRBJ1-2, with TRBD1 matching over 8 bases. From germline, CDR1 is SNHLY and CDR2 FYNNEI. J gave up 5 bases and V 5 bases, and 7 bases lay outside the gene matches. The length of the CDR3 is 14 residues. The CDR3 bases are TGTGCCAGCAGTTCCGGGACAGGAACTTATGGCTACACCTTC. This translates into CASSSGTGTYGYTF.

This clone was recorded once. This chain joins TRBV5-1 and TRBJ2-7; D remains unclear. This CDR3 is built from 13 residues. The germline V and J ends were trimmed by 3 bases and 2 bases, with 9 bases remaining between them. Germline CDR1 SGHRS, CDR2 YFSETQ. In DNA, the CDR3 is TGCGCCAGCAGCTCTGAGCCCACCTACGAGCAGTACTTC. Encoded protein: CASSSEPTYEQYF.

The chain carries TRBV7-2 and TRBJ2-5; D gene unclear. Per germline, CDR1 SGHTA and CDR2 FQGNSA. The CDR3 runs to 13 residues. Trimming removed 3 bases from V and 3 bases from J, with 8 bases in between. The CDR3 reads CASSFDPEETQYF. CDR3 DNA: TGTGCCAGCAGCTTCGACCCCGAAGAGACCCAGTACTTC. Supplemented by reference TRBV7-2 and TRBJ2-5, the full variable domain reads GAGVSQSPSNKVTEKGKDVELRCDPISGHTALYWYRQSLGQGLEFLIYFQGNSAPDKSGLPSDRFSAERTGGSVSTLTIQRTQQEDSAVYLCASSFDPEETQYFGPGTRLLVL.

This chain joins TRBV6-1 and TRBJ1-1; D possibly corresponds to TRBD1 (5 bases). Trimming left V 3 bases short and J 11 bases short, with 16 bases between. This CDR3 is built from 13 residues. Germline CDR1 and CDR2: MNHNS and SASEGT. The CDR3 DNA reads as TGTGCCAGCAGTGACGTTTGGGTGCCAGGGGCTTTCTTT. The encoded protein is CASSDVWVPGAFF.

The genes are TRBV25-1 and TRBJ2-1; possible D gene TRBD2, 7 bases. The CDR3 loop spans 16 amino acids. V was trimmed by 8 bases and J by 3 bases, leaving 20 bases between them. The germline V gene has CDR1 MGHDK and CDR2 SYGVNS. In DNA, the CDR3 is TGTGCCAGCGGAGAGGGGGGGAGGACTAGCTACAATGAGCAGTTCTTC. Its translation: CASGEGGRTSYNEQFF.

This chain uses TRBV6-1 with TRBJ1-2, with D uncertain. There are 11 residues in the CDR3. The germline V and J ends were trimmed by 5 bases and 7 bases, with 8 bases remaining between them. Germline values: CDR1 MNHNS, CDR2 SASEGT. CDR3 nucleotide sequence: TGTGCCAGCAGTTACGACGGTGGCTACACCTTC. This codes for CASSYDGGYTF.

The chain has TRBV11-2 and TRBJ2-1; TRBD2 is a possible D gene (5 bases). Germline-derived CDR1 and CDR2 are SGHAT and FQNNGV. This CDR3 contains 16 residues. V gave up 1 base and J gave up 5 bases, with 15 bases separating them. The CDR3 region is CASSLAPGMINNEQFF. In nucleotides, the CDR3 is TGTGCCAGCAGCTTAGCCCCGGGAATGATCAACAATGAGCAGTTCTTC.

This sequence joins TRBV10-3 and TRBJ1-1, with unresolved D. This CDR3 spans 11 amino acids. V gave up 11 bases and J gave up 5 bases, with 12 bases separating them. Germline CDR1 reads ENHRY; CDR2 reads SYGVKD. CDR3 sequence reads: CASTESTEAFF. The DNA for the CDR3 is TGTGCCTCGACTGAAAGTACTGAAGCTTTCTTT.